This T cell receptor (beta chain) was found in a study of cytomegalovirus exposure and HLA in healthy donors. Regarding the study as a whole: Among TCR beta chains, those listed as cytomegalovirus-associated numbered about 160.

The CDR3 has 12 amino acids. Germline values: CDR1 SGHRS, CDR2 YFSETQ. V was pared by 2 bases and J by 4 bases, with 6 bases between. In the case of this clone: Antigen specificity is unknown.

It was with 60 Vbeta and 13 Jbeta primers that the PCR ran. In the authors' methods: The authors later counted approximately 80 million unique TCR beta chains, 9.5 million to 11 million of them shared. The repertoire was sequenced with immunoSEQ multiplex PCR; TCRdb's copy has only in-frame clones and lacks some. V and J calls and clone size are copied from that table; D and trimming were computed from the DNA. The sample records under 150,000 clones, around 78% being singletons. Sequencing used PBMCs. The chain uses TRBV5-1 and TRBJ2-5; D uncertain. This receptor was obtained from a woman aged 40 to 49 in good health and CMV-seropositive. CDR3 residues: CASSFSSETQYF. The CDR3, as DNA: TGCGCCAGCAGCTTCAGTTCAGAGACCCAGTACTTC.